This is a list of T cell receptor beta chains from one sample in a study of read filtering for tumor transcriptome and immune sequencing. MiXCR, applied by TCRdb to the reads, yields one record per CDR3 protein. This sample has tens of thousands of distinct CDR3 sequences; approximately 12% occur once, and the top ten carry around 35%. Sequences were obtained from a population of CD138-negative cells sorted from bone marrow. These receptors originate from a donor over 35 with multiple myeloma. Each CDR3 is given with its conserved first and last residue. D genes are given only for firm matches. The size field is filled for only some rows; it gives once, few, many or a size class.

abundance	v_gene	d_gene	j_gene	CDR3nt	CDR3aa
many	TRBV6-1	TRBD1	TRBJ1-1	TGTGCCATCCCTGGGGACAGGGGTCCACCTGGGAACACTGAAGCTTTCTTT	CAIPGDRGPPGNTEAFF
many	TRBV4-1	TRBD1	TRBJ2-7	TGCGCCAGCAGCCAAGGAGGACAGGGGGCCTACGAGCAGTACTTC	CASSQGGQGAYEQYF
many	TRBV28	TRBD2	TRBJ2-5	TGTGCCAGCAGCCCCGGGGGGGGGTACCAAGAGACCCAGTACTTC	CASSPGGGYQETQYF
few	TRBV6-1	-	TRBJ1-2	TGTGCCAGCCAGGGCGTCGATGGCTACACCTTC	CASQGVDGYTF
many	TRBV2	-	TRBJ2-5	TGTGCCAGCAGTCGACAAGGGGGCCAAGAGACCCAGTACTTC	CASSRQGGQETQYF
-	TRBV20-1	-	TRBJ1-6	TGCAGTGCTAGAGGGGGGCAGGGCTCACCCCTCCACTTT	CSARGGQGSPLHF
many	TRBV5-1	TRBD1	TRBJ2-1	TGCGCCAGCAGCCCCGGACAGGCCTACAATGAGCAGTTCTTC	CASSPGQAYNEQFF
many	TRBV19	-	TRBJ1-2	TGTGCCAGTGGCAGAGGAAGCAACTATGGCTACACCTTC	CASGRGSNYGYTF
-	TRBV2	-	TRBJ1-1	TGTGCCAGCACCGGACAGAGGAACACTGAAGCTTTCTTT	CASTGQRNTEAFF
many	TRBV4-2	TRBD1	TRBJ2-1	TGTGCCAGCAGCCAAGATGGTGACGGACAGGGACACAATGAGCAGTTCTTC	CASSQDGDGQGHNEQFF
many	TRBV18	-	TRBJ2-2	TGTGCCAGCTCACCATTACGAGCGAACACCGGGGAGCTGTTTTTT	CASSPLRANTGELFF
many	TRBV19	-	TRBJ2-2	TGTGCCAGTTTCAGGGGCAGGGACACCGGGGAGCTGTTTTTT	CASFRGRDTGELFF
many	TRBV7-3	TRBD1	TRBJ2-2	TGTGCCAGCAGCTTATCACAGGGGTGGGGGACCGGGGAGCTGTTTTTT	CASSLSQGWGTGELFF
few	TRBV3-1	TRBD2	TRBJ2-5	TGTGCCAGCAGCCAAGATCACACTAGCGGGGGCGAGACCCAGTACTTC	CASSQDHTSGGETQYF